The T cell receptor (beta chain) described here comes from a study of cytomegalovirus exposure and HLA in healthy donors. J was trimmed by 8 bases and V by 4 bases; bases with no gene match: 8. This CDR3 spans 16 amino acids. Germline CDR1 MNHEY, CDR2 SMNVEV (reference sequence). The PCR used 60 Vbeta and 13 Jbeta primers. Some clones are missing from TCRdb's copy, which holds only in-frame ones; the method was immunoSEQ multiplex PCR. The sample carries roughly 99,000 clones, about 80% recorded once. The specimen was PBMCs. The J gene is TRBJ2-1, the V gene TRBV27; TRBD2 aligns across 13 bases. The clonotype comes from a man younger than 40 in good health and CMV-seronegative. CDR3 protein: CASSSRTSGSYYEQFF. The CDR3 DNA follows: TGTGCCAGCAGTTCCCGGACTAGCGGGAGTTACTATGAGCAGTTCTTC.